These 30 T cell receptor beta chains were all obtained from the same sample, sequenced in a study of blood T cell repertoires in COVID-19. Sequencing was performed with immunoSEQ multiplex PCR; in TCRdb, only in-frame clones are kept and a portion is missing. Of 250,000 to 350,000 clones listed, more than 90% are singletons. The material sequenced was PBMCs or T cells enriched from blood (not recorded which). The receptors derive from a man aged 60 to 75 who had recovered from COVID-19.

J is TRBJ2-5 and V is TRBV15; tentative D call: TRBD2 (5 bases). Germline V CDR1 and CDR2: LNHNV, YYDKDF (reference sequence). The V and J ends lost 1 base and 0 bases respectively, with 6 bases between them. This CDR3 has 14 residues. The CDR3 loop reads CATSRAGYQETQYF. The CDR3 bases are TGTGCCACCAGCAGAGCGGGGTACCAAGAGACCCAGTACTTC.

The gene calls are TRBV21-1 and TRBJ1-4; the table's D call TRBD1 went unverified against the DNA. TRBV21-1 is an annotated pseudogene. This CDR3 has 14 amino acids. CDR3 nucleotides: TGTGCCAGCAGCCCCCGGACAGGGGGTGAAAAACTGTTTTTT. It yields the protein CASSPRTGGEKLFF.

The chain is built from TRBV5-1 and TRBJ2-2; TRBD1 is a possible D gene (5 bases). Germline assignment: CDR1 SGHRS and CDR2 YFSETQ. Trimming took off 1 base at V and 3 bases at J, with 10 bases between the two ends. The CDR3 covers 15 residues. The CDR3 region is CASSLQGRDTGELFF. The DNA of the CDR3 is TGCGCCAGCAGCTTGCAGGGAAGGGACACCGGGGAGCTGTTTTTT.

The chain links TRBV7-9 to TRBJ2-5; TRBD2 might be the D (5 bases). This CDR3 has 15 residues. V dropped 3 bases and J dropped 1 base, with 12 bases sitting between them. Germline-derived CDR1 and CDR2 are SEHNR and FQNEAQ (reference sequence). CDR3 loop: CASSLEARTQETQYF. Here the CDR3 DNA reads TGTGCCAGCAGCTTGGAGGCGAGGACCCAAGAGACCCAGTACTTC.

The V call is TRBV7-9, the J call TRBJ1-2; 7 bases agree with TRBD1. The V gene's germline CDR1 is SEHNR and CDR2 FQNEAQ (reference sequence). V lost 5 bases, J lost 4 bases, and 13 bases stayed unmatched. The CDR3 is 16 residues long. CDR3 nucleotides: TGTGCCAGCAGCGGGCCAGGGACAGCTAAAACCTATGGCTACACCTTC. It specifies CASSGPGTAKTYGYTF. The full variable domain, completed using reference TRBV7-9 and TRBJ1-2, is DTGVSQNPRHKITKRGQNVTFRCDPISEHNRLYWYRQTLGQGPEFLTYFQNEAQLEKSRLLSDRFSAERPKGSFSTLEIQRTEQGDSAMYLCASSGPGTAKTYGYTFGSGTRLTVV.

This clone came up a few times. In DNA form, the CDR3 reads TGTGCCAGCAAAAACAAAGCAACTAATGAAAAACTGTTTTTT. It encodes CASKNKATNEKLFF. The chain links TRBV2 to TRBJ1-4; D gene uncertain. V lost 7 bases and J lost 0, with 9 bases in between. The CDR3 has 14 residues. In germline, CDR1 is SNHLY, CDR2 FYNNEI.

The rearrangement uses TRBV4-1 and TRBJ1-2, with D possibly matching TRBD1 (6 bases). The CDR3 is 15 residues long. V shed 1 base and J shed 4 bases, with 13 bases lying between them. CDR1 is MGHRA, CDR2 YSYEKL, per germline. CDR3: CASSQAWRGLYGYTF. The DNA of the CDR3 is TGCGCCAGCAGCCAAGCGTGGCGGGGGCTCTATGGCTACACCTTC.

The J gene is TRBJ2-5, the V gene TRBV5-1; TRBD1 agrees at 7 bases. Per the germline V gene, CDR1 is SGHRS and CDR2 is YFSETQ. The CDR3 extends over 13 amino acids. The V segment lost 4 bases and the J segment 4 bases; nucleotides outside the gene matches: 4. The CDR3 spells CASSMGQSETQYF. DNA of the CDR3: TGCGCCAGCAGCATGGGACAGTCAGAGACCCAGTACTTC.

Note on this clone: At the DNA level, this CDR3 is encoded by other sequences in the same sample as well. The V gene is TRBV24-1, the J gene TRBJ2-5, with TRBD1 identical over 10 bases. Germline V gene data show CDR1 as KGHDR and CDR2 as SFDVKD. V shed 2 bases and J 4 bases; nucleotides not matched to a gene: 6. The CDR3 has 16 residues. The CDR3 DNA follows: TGTGCCACCAGTGATTCTGGACAGGGGGGACGAGAGACCCAGTACTTC. Encoded protein: CATSDSGQGGRETQYF.

J is TRBJ1-1 and V is TRBV12-3 or TRBV12-4; 7 bases fit TRBD1. Trimming cost V 5 bases and J 5 bases; bases outside gene matches: 5. There are 13 residues in the CDR3. CDR3 in DNA: TGTGCCAGCAGTCGTGGGACAGCGACTGAAGCTTTCTTT. Protein product: CASSRGTATEAFF.

The genes are TRBV9 and TRBJ2-2, with TRBD2 as a possible D gene (6 bases). This CDR3 has 12 amino acids. Per the germline V gene, CDR1 is SGDLS and CDR2 is YYNGEE. V shed 6 bases and J shed 6 bases, with 9 bases lying between them. The CDR3 loop reads CASNTGAGELFF. The CDR3 nucleotides read TGTGCCAGCAATACGGGGGCCGGGGAGCTGTTTTTT.

The genes are TRBV18 and TRBJ1-2; D uncertain. The CDR3 has 12 residues. Trimming removed 5 bases at V and 7 bases at J, with 11 bases between. CDR1 is KGHSH, CDR2 LQKENI, per germline. The CDR3 region has the DNA TGTGCCAGCTCAGAGCTCCGGGGTGGCTACACCTTC. This codes for CASSELRGGYTF.

The DNA for the CDR3 is TGTGCCAGCAGGGATACAGGGGGCGATGAGCAGTTCTTC. This sequence encodes CASRDTGGDEQFF. This chain uses TRBV6-5 with TRBJ2-1; 9 positions match TRBD1. Trimming cost V 6 bases and J 8 bases; bases outside gene matches: 5. CDR3 length: 13 amino acids. Germline V gene lookup returns CDR1 MNHEY and CDR2 SVGAGI.

The V call is TRBV6-2 or TRBV6-3, the J call TRBJ1-6; no clear D gene. This CDR3 contains 12 residues. Germline V gene data show CDR1 as MNHEY and CDR2 as SVGEGT. V was shortened by 6 bases and J by 5 bases, with 5 bases between the two germline ends. The CDR3 protein is CASSLDNSPLHF. The CDR3 DNA reads TGTGCCAGCAGCCTAGATAATTCACCCCTCCACTTT.

This CDR3 is CASSLQGLGTEAFF. The CDR3 nucleotides are TGTGCCAGCAGCTTACAGGGTCTTGGCACTGAAGCTTTCTTT. The chain links TRBV7-2 to TRBJ1-1; a possible D gene is TRBD1 (5 bases). V was trimmed by 2 bases and J by 4 bases, leaving 11 bases between them. The CDR3 consists of 14 residues. Germline V gene lookup returns CDR1 SGHTA and CDR2 FQGNSA.

This chain links TRBV19 with TRBJ1-1; tentative D call: TRBD1 (5 bases). Trimming removed 1 base at V and 5 bases at J, with 14 bases between. This CDR3 is built from 15 residues. The V gene's germline CDR1 is LNHDA and CDR2 SQIVND (reference sequence). The CDR3 is CASSIVDSTRTEAFF. CDR3 nucleotides: TGTGCCAGTAGTATAGTTGACAGCACCAGGACTGAAGCTTTCTTT.

This rearrangement joins TRBV3-1 (or the pseudogene TRBV3-2) to TRBJ1-4; 10 nucleotides line up with TRBD1. The junction had 9 bases not matched to a gene; V was cut back by 1 base and J by 4 bases. The CDR3 is 18 amino acids. The germline CDR1 and CDR2 sequences are LGHDT and YNNKEL (reference sequence). The CDR3 nucleotides read TGTGCCAGCAGCCAAGTCCGGGACAGGGGTATTTTTAATGAAAAACTGTTTTTT. It is translated as CASSQVRDRGIFNEKLFF.

The gene calls are TRBV7-9 and TRBJ1-1; TRBD1 matches at 7 bases. Germline V gives CDR1 SEHNR, CDR2 FQNEAQ (reference sequence). The CDR3 is 17 residues long. Trimming at V came to 5 bases and at J to 0 bases, leaving 12 bases not matched to a gene. CDR3 sequence (DNA): TGTGCCAGCAGCCGAGCACCAGGGGGGACAATGAACACTGAAGCTTTCTTT. Translated, it gives CASSRAPGGTMNTEAFF. Drawing the rest from reference TRBV7-9 and TRBJ1-1, the complete variable domain is DTGVSQNPRHKITKRGQNVTFRCDPISEHNRLYWYRQTLGQGPEFLTYFQNEAQLEKSRLLSDRFSAERPKGSFSTLEIQRTEQGDSAMYLCASSRAPGGTMNTEAFFGQGTRLTVV.

This rearrangement joins TRBV29-1 to TRBJ1-2; D might be TRBD1 (6 bases). The CDR3 totals 17 residues. The V end lost 2 bases, the J end lost 3 bases, and 22 bases lay between the germline ends. CDR1 SQVTM and CDR2 ANQGSEA come from the germline V gene. CDR3 DNA: TGCAGCGTTGAACTTAAGGCTACAGGGACGCCTCACTATGGCTACACCTTC. This encodes CSVELKATGTPHYGYTF. The variable domain in full, with the rest retrieved from reference TRBV29-1 and TRBJ1-2, is SAVISQKPSRDICQRGTSLTIQCQVDSQVTMMFWYRQQPGQSLTLIATANQGSEATYESGFVIDKFPISRPNLTFSTLTVSNMSPEDSSIYLCSVELKATGTPHYGYTFGSGTRLTVV.

This chain uses TRBV6-2 or TRBV6-3 with TRBJ2-7; tentatively, D is TRBD2 (6 bases). This CDR3 contains 19 residues. Germline V lookup: CDR1 MNHEY, CDR2 SVGEGT. V was trimmed by 0 bases and J by 7 bases, leaving 28 bases between them. The CDR3 loop reads CASSYSETPVRGPPWEQYF. Written as DNA, the CDR3 is TGTGCCAGCAGTTACTCAGAGACCCCTGTGCGGGGACCCCCTTGGGAGCAGTACTTC.

The chain has TRBV12-3 or TRBV12-4 and TRBJ2-5; D gene uncertain. The CDR3 length is 13 residues. Trimming took off 5 bases at V and 2 bases at J, with 9 bases between the two ends. The chain's CDR3 is CASSPLSQETQYF. CDR3 in DNA: TGTGCCAGCAGTCCCCTGTCGCAAGAGACCCAGTACTTC.

The gene calls are TRBV4-1 and TRBJ2-3; 11 nucleotides align to TRBD2. Per germline, CDR1 MGHRA and CDR2 YSYEKL. The CDR3 consists of 16 residues. J gave up 3 bases and V 3 bases, and 5 bases lay outside the gene matches. The CDR3 DNA reads as TGCGCCAGCAGCCAGGGGACTAGCGGAGATACAGATACGCAGTATTTT. Protein: CASSQGTSGDTDTQYF.

The V gene is TRBV7-9, the J gene TRBJ1-4; 10 bases align to TRBD1. From germline, CDR1 is SEHNR and CDR2 FQNEAQ (reference sequence). Germline trimming cut 5 bases from V and 8 bases from J; bases unmatched to any gene: 5. The CDR3 loop spans 14 amino acids. CDR3 sequence (DNA): TGTGCCAGCAGCCACCGGGACAGGGGCGAAAAACTGTTTTTT. Encoded protein: CASSHRDRGEKLFF.

This chain links TRBV6-5 with TRBJ1-2; D is undetermined. Between the trimmed V and J ends, which lost 9 bases and 3 bases, there was a span of 11 bases. Per the germline V gene, CDR1 is MNHEY and CDR2 is SVGAGI. The CDR3 contains 12 residues. The CDR3 loop is CASRTVHYGYTF. DNA of the CDR3: TGTGCCAGTAGAACAGTTCACTATGGCTACACCTTC.

The J gene is TRBJ2-7, the V gene TRBV3-1 (or the pseudogene TRBV3-2), with a weak D call TRBD1 (6 bases). Germline lookup yields CDR1 LGHDT and CDR2 YNNKEL (reference sequence). This CDR3 region has 15 residues. Trimming took off 1 base at V and 2 bases at J, with 12 bases between the two ends. CDR3 loop: CASSQVGRGTYEQYF. The CDR3 DNA sequence: TGTGCCAGCAGCCAAGTCGGCAGGGGAACCTACGAGCAGTACTTC.

This chain joins TRBV28 and TRBJ1-1; 8 bases are shared with TRBD1. Germline CDR1 MDHEN, CDR2 SYDVKM. V lost 7 bases, J lost 8 bases, and 6 bases stayed unmatched. The CDR3 spans 12 residues. This chain's CDR3 is CASTYRGGEAFF. As DNA, the CDR3 is TGTGCCAGCACTTACAGGGGGGGGGAAGCTTTCTTT.

The chain uses TRBV5-1 and TRBJ2-7; maybe TRBD1 (5 bases). Germline V gives CDR1 SGHRS, CDR2 YFSETQ. The CDR3 consists of 13 residues. V dropped 4 bases and J dropped 5 bases, with 13 bases sitting between them. The CDR3 here is CASSQGPLDEQYF. CDR3 nucleotide sequence: TGCGCCAGCAGCCAGGGCCCCCTAGACGAGCAGTACTTC.

The chain links TRBV19 to TRBJ1-1; maybe TRBD1 (6 bases). V gave up 3 bases and J gave up 5 bases, with 10 bases separating them. This CDR3 is built from 13 residues. Germline CDR1 and CDR2: LNHDA and SQIVND (reference sequence). The CDR3 loop is CASSMGGGTEAFF. CDR3 sequence (DNA): TGTGCCAGTAGTATGGGAGGGGGGACTGAAGCTTTCTTT.

This clone came up once. V gene TRBV3-1 (or the pseudogene TRBV3-2) combines with J gene TRBJ2-3; 8 bases are shared with TRBD2. The CDR3 has 14 residues. The V gene's germline CDR1 is LGHDT and CDR2 YNNKEL (reference sequence). Unmatched junction bases numbered 7, after V lost 4 bases and J lost 7 bases. This CDR3 reads CASSPASGLNTQYF. The CDR3 bases are TGTGCCAGCAGCCCGGCTAGCGGGTTGAATACGCAGTATTTT.

The rearrangement uses TRBV6-6 and TRBJ2-1, with TRBD2 matching over 9 bases. Germline values: CDR1 MNHNY, CDR2 SVGAGI (reference sequence). This CDR3 comprises 20 residues. V lost 5 bases, J lost 0 bases, and 17 bases stayed unmatched. CDR3 DNA: TGTGCCAGCAGTCAGGGAGGAGCGGGGGGCGGGAGGACCTCCTACAATGAGCAGTTCTTC. This gives the protein CASSQGGAGGGRTSYNEQFF.